This record covers a single T cell receptor beta chain. Other DNA sequences in the sample encode the same CDR3. V shed 3 bases and J shed 3 bases, with 8 bases lying between them. Germline V gene lookup returns CDR1 SGHTA and CDR2 FQGNSA. This CDR3 comprises 14 residues. Libraries were prepared by immunoSEQ multiplex PCR; TCRdb keeps only in-frame clonotypes and omits some of them. The sample includes about 2.3 million clones, approximately 93% seen only once; the top ten take under 0.45%. This sample is drawn from a study of shared clonotypes between healthy human individuals. Caucasian adults living in Nashville, Tennessee, provided all samples.

The sample consisted of naive CD4+ T cells from PBMCs. Subset given: CD45RA+ positively selected. The rearrangement links TRBV7-2 to TRBJ1-4, with D possibly matching TRBD1 (6 bases). The source of this sequence is a man younger than 30 in good health. Some clones in this sample may be carry-over from other donors' samples. CDR3 nucleotide sequence: TGTGCCAGCAGCTTGGGGGCAGCTAATGAAAAACTGTTTTTT. This gives the protein CASSLGAANEKLFF. Drawing the rest from reference TRBV7-2 and TRBJ1-4, the complete variable domain is GAGVSQSPSNKVTEKGKDVELRCDPISGHTALYWYRQSLGQGLEFLIYFQGNSAPDKSGLPSDRFSAERTGGSVSTLTIQRTQQEDSAVYLCASSLGAANEKLFFGSGTQLSVL.